This entry lists 29 T cell receptor beta chains sequenced from one sample in a study of T cells after yellow fever vaccination. TCRdb passed the 5' RACE reads through MiXCR, listing each CDR3 protein once. The sample holds approximately 550,000 distinct CDR3 sequences; 13% are singletons and the top ten take around 15%. This specimen consisted of PBMCs, obtained on the day of the yellow fever booster vaccination. Every receptor here comes from a man younger than 45 who received the YFV17D yellow fever vaccine.

This clonotype has just a few counts. This chain uses TRBV30 with TRBJ2-2, with TRBD1 identical over 8 bases. The germline gives CDR1 GTSNPN, CDR2 SVGIG (reference sequence). The CDR3 has 14 residues. The V and J ends lost 5 bases and 7 bases, in that order; junction bases with no gene match: 9. CDR3 sequence (DNA): TGTGCCTGGGCCAGGGGGACAGGAGGCGGGGAGCTGTTTTTT. Its protein product is CAWARGTGGGELFF.

The rearrangement links TRBV7-2 to TRBJ2-1; TRBD2 matches at 13 bases. The germline gives CDR1 SGHTA, CDR2 FQGNSA. J gave up 6 bases and V 5 bases, and 4 bases lay outside the gene matches. This CDR3 region has 15 residues. The CDR3 is CASSRGLAGTNEQFF. DNA of the CDR3: TGTGCCAGCAGCAGGGGACTAGCGGGGACCAATGAGCAGTTCTTC.

In this sample, this clonotype turned up a few times. The rearrangement uses TRBV30 and TRBJ2-2; 7 bases agree with TRBD1. Germline CDR1 is GTSNPN and CDR2 is SVGIG (reference sequence). The CDR3 totals 16 residues. V shed 1 base and J 5 bases; nucleotides not matched to a gene: 10. The CDR3 loop is CAWSDFGTEFTGELFF. CDR3 in DNA: TGTGCCTGGAGTGACTTCGGGACAGAATTTACCGGGGAGCTGTTTTTT.

This clonotype was detected only a few times. The CDR3 protein is CASQAGSSQETQYF. The CDR3 region has the DNA TGTGCCAGCCAAGCAGGATCCAGCCAAGAGACCCAGTACTTC. The chain carries TRBV6-1 and TRBJ2-5; D unresolved. Germline CDR1 is MNHNS and CDR2 is SASEGT. This CDR3 contains 14 residues. The V end lost 8 bases, the J end lost 1 base, and 14 bases lay between the germline ends.

The gene calls are TRBV18 and TRBJ2-1; 8 bases are a match to TRBD1. The CDR3 contains 19 residues. Germline V gives CDR1 KGHSH, CDR2 LQKENI. J lost 7 bases, V lost 0 bases, and 17 bases had no gene match. The chain's CDR3 is CASSPPTGDRLGATNEQFF. In DNA, the CDR3 is TGTGCCAGCTCACCACCGACAGGGGACAGGTTGGGAGCTACGAATGAGCAGTTCTTC.

This chain uses TRBV6-2 or TRBV6-3 with TRBJ1-5; unclear D gene. This CDR3 contains 14 residues. V lost 4 bases, J lost 2 bases, and 9 bases lay in between. The V gene's germline CDR1 is MNHEY and CDR2 SVGEGT. The CDR3 DNA sequence: TGTGCCAGCAGTTCCCAGATGGGCAATCAGCCCCAGCATTTT. Protein product: CASSSQMGNQPQHF.

In this sample, this clonotype turned up a few times. V is TRBV28 and J is TRBJ1-1; no definite D call. V lost 6 bases, J lost 0 bases, and 20 bases lay in between. The CDR3 spans 17 residues. Germline V gene sequence: CDR1 MDHEN, CDR2 SYDVKM. This chain's CDR3 is CASSNLAEEIMNTEAFF. The DNA for the CDR3 is TGTGCCAGCAGCAACCTAGCGGAGGAGATCATGAACACTGAAGCTTTCTTT.

This clonotype has just a few counts. The chain couples TRBV24-1 to TRBJ2-7; TRBD1 is a possible D gene (6 bases). CDR1 KGHDR and CDR2 SFDVKD come from the germline V gene. Trimming took 4 bases from V and 4 from J, leaving 16 bases between them. The CDR3 is 15 residues long. CDR3 DNA sequence: TGTGCCACCAGTGACCCCGACCGGGACACTTACGAGCAGTACTTC. This gives the protein CATSDPDRDTYEQYF.

The sample holds many counts of this clonotype. The chain uses TRBV20-1 and TRBJ2-1, with a weak D call TRBD2 (6 bases). Trimming removed 1 base at V and 9 bases at J, with 16 bases between. Germline CDR1 and CDR2: DFQATT and SNEGSKA (reference sequence). This CDR3 contains 14 residues. DNA for the CDR3: TGCAGTGCTAGAGCGGGGGTGCGTGTAACTGAGCAGTTCTTC. It yields the protein CSARAGVRVTEQFF.

The V gene is TRBV29-1, the J gene TRBJ2-4; no definite D call. There are 13 residues in the CDR3. V gave up 7 bases and J gave up 0 bases, with 10 bases separating them. The V gene's germline CDR1 is SQVTM and CDR2 ANQGSEA. The CDR3 region has the DNA TGCAGCGCCGATGTACTAGCCAAAAACATTCAGTACTTC. This codes for CSADVLAKNIQYF.

This clonotype was recorded a few times. The V call is TRBV7-2, the J call TRBJ2-3; a weak D match, TRBD2 (5 bases). The V end lost 5 bases, the J end lost 5 bases, and 8 bases lay between the germline ends. Germline V gene sequence: CDR1 SGHTA, CDR2 FQGNSA. The CDR3 has 12 amino acids. CDR3 sequence: CASSREGDTQYF. Written as DNA, the CDR3 is TGTGCCAGCAGCCGGGAAGGAGATACGCAGTATTTT.

This clonotype was seen more than once but under ten times. The J gene is TRBJ2-6, the V gene TRBV6-5; TRBD1 matches 8 bases. CDR1 and CDR2 from the germline V gene are MNHEY and SVGAGI. CDR3 length equals 17 residues. The J segment lost 2 bases and the V segment lost 3 bases, leaving 6 bases of the junction unmatched. CDR3 protein: CASSYGTGSAGANVLTF. CDR3 sequence (DNA): TGTGCCAGCAGTTATGGGACAGGATCGGCTGGGGCCAACGTCCTGACTTTC.

This clonotype was detected a few times. V is TRBV4-2 and J is TRBJ2-1; D might be TRBD2 (5 bases). There are 16 residues in the CDR3. V was pared by 6 bases and J by 0 bases, with 15 bases between. Germline lookup yields CDR1 LGHNA and CDR2 YNFKEQ. The CDR3 coding sequence is TGTGCCAGCAGTCTCACTAGGGCCAGCTCCTACAATGAGCAGTTCTTC. It translates to CASSLTRASSYNEQFF.

This clonotype was found a few times. The chain uses TRBV18 and TRBJ2-1, with no clear D. Looked up from germline, CDR1 is KGHSH and CDR2 is LQKENI. CDR3 length: 11 amino acids. V lost 8 bases, J lost 8 bases, and 10 bases lay in between. CDR3 region: CASTYSHEQFF. The CDR3 region has the DNA TGTGCCAGCACTTATTCACATGAGCAGTTCTTC.

This chain uses TRBV2 with TRBJ2-1; D is ambiguous. Between the trimmed V and J ends, which lost 3 bases and 5 bases, there was a span of 5 bases. CDR3 size: 12 residues. CDR1 is SNHLY, CDR2 FYNNEI, per germline. The CDR3 nucleotides are TGTGCCAGCAGTGAGCCCAACAATGAGCAGTTCTTC. Its protein product is CASSEPNNEQFF.

This clonotype was seen a handful of times. The chain has TRBV7-3 and TRBJ2-5; TRBD1 or TRBD2 may be the D gene (5 bases each). V dropped 5 bases and J dropped 2 bases, with 15 bases sitting between them. CDR1 and CDR2 from the germline V gene are SGHTA and FQGTGA. The CDR3 covers 15 residues. The CDR3 DNA is TGTGCCAGCAGCGAATCCGGGACCCCGCAAGAGACCCAGTACTTC. Translated, it gives CASSESGTPQETQYF.

Note on this clonotype: A clone one base away is much larger, so this may be a read error. The chain couples TRBV24-1 to TRBJ2-2, with D possibly being TRBD2 (6 bases). The CDR3 has 16 residues. In germline, CDR1 is KGHDR, CDR2 SFDVKD. Here the CDR3 DNA reads TGTCCCACCGGTCTCCCGGGGGAATCGAACACCGGGGAGCTGTTTTTT. Its protein product is CPTGLPGESNTGELFF.

The rearrangement links TRBV7-2 to TRBJ2-1, with a possible D match to TRBD1 (5 bases). The CDR3 is 13 amino acids. Trimming removed 2 bases from V and 6 bases from J, with 8 bases in between. Germline loops: CDR1 SGHTA, CDR2 FQGNSA. The CDR3 loop is CASSLNRLNEQFF. The CDR3 DNA reads as TGTGCCAGCAGCTTAAACAGGCTCAATGAGCAGTTCTTC. Filled out from reference TRBV7-2 and TRBJ2-1, the complete variable domain reads GAGVSQSPSNKVTEKGKDVELRCDPISGHTALYWYRQSLGQGLEFLIYFQGNSAPDKSGLPSDRFSAERTGGSVSTLTIQRTQQEDSAVYLCASSLNRLNEQFFGPGTRLTVL.

The chain joins TRBV20-1 to TRBJ2-1, with 7 bases matching TRBD2. V trimming: 0 bases; J trimming: 9 bases; junction bases outside the gene matches: 14. The CDR3 covers 16 residues. Germline CDR1 DFQATT, CDR2 SNEGSKA (reference sequence). The CDR3 bases are TGCAGTGCTAGAGATCTCTCAGCGGGAATGGTGGGTGAGCAGTTCTTC. It is translated as CSARDLSAGMVGEQFF.

In this sample, this clonotype turned up a few times. The gene calls are TRBV4-3 and TRBJ1-4, with 7 bases identical to TRBD1. CDR1 is LGHNA and CDR2 is YSLEER in the germline V gene. V shed 4 bases and J 5 bases; nucleotides not matched to a gene: 4. This CDR3 is 14 amino acids long. The CDR3 region has the DNA TGCGCCAGCAGCCCGAGGGGGCGGAATGAAAAACTGTTTTTT. Protein product: CASSPRGRNEKLFF.

The genes are TRBV12-3 or TRBV12-4 and TRBJ2-3, with TRBD2 identical over 8 bases. The CDR3 is 15 residues long. The V and J ends lost 6 bases and 4 bases, in that order; junction bases with no gene match: 9. CDR3 nucleotide sequence: TGTGCCAGCAGGGAGAAGCGGGAGTACTCAGATACGCAGTATTTT. The encoded protein is CASREKREYSDTQYF.

The gene calls are TRBV5-6 and TRBJ2-3, with D uncertain. V shed 3 bases and J shed 6 bases, with 17 bases lying between them. The CDR3 contains 15 residues. Per the germline V gene, CDR1 is SGHDT and CDR2 is YYEEEE. CDR3 amino acids: CASSYRSRGLDTQYF. The CDR3 DNA reads TGTGCCAGCAGCTATCGGTCCCGCGGCTTGGATACGCAGTATTTT.

This clonotype has a handful of counts. This rearrangement joins TRBV20-1 to TRBJ2-1; 7 bases are a match to TRBD2. Germline lookup yields CDR1 DFQATT and CDR2 SNEGSKA (reference sequence). Germline trimming cut 0 bases from V and 14 bases from J; bases unmatched to any gene: 7. The CDR3 is made up of 12 amino acids. The CDR3 loop reads CSARDFAGEEFF. In DNA, the CDR3 is TGCAGTGCTAGAGATTTCGCGGGAGAAGAGTTCTTC.

The chain is built from TRBV5-1 and TRBJ1-4, with D uncertain. This CDR3 comprises 14 residues. Trimming removed 0 bases at V and 7 bases at J, with 10 bases between. Germline lookup yields CDR1 SGHRS and CDR2 YFSETQ. Here the CDR3 reads CASSLGRPSEKLFF. As DNA, the CDR3 is TGCGCCAGCAGCTTGGGGCGGCCGAGTGAAAAACTGTTTTTT.

This clonotype showed up many times. This sequence joins TRBV5-1 and TRBJ2-7, with D tentatively TRBD2 (6 bases). The V gene's germline CDR1 is SGHRS and CDR2 YFSETQ. V was cut by 6 bases and J by 6 bases, with 22 bases left in between. CDR3 length: 15 residues. The chain's CDR3 is CASNPGVSPVVEQYF. The CDR3 nucleotides read TGCGCCAGCAATCCGGGGGTGTCCCCAGTAGTCGAGCAGTACTTC.

Only a few counts were recorded for this clonotype. The chain recombines TRBV7-9 with TRBJ2-1, with TRBD1 as a possible D gene (6 bases). This CDR3 contains 15 residues. Trimming left V 1 base short and J 8 bases short, with 15 bases between. Germline CDR1 reads SEHNR; CDR2 reads FQNEAQ (reference sequence). Here the CDR3 DNA reads TGTGCCAGCAGCTTAGGCGACAGGCAGGGCTATGAGCAGTTCTTC. This encodes CASSLGDRQGYEQFF.

The chain joins TRBV12-3 or TRBV12-4 to TRBJ1-6, with D possibly matching TRBD1 (5 bases). V lost 2 bases and J 12 bases, leaving 14 bases between the germline ends. The CDR3 length is 14 residues. The CDR3 DNA reads as TGTGCCAGCAGTTTATCGGTTGGACAAATACCCCTCCACTTT. Its translation is CASSLSVGQIPLHF.

The chain uses TRBV7-2 and TRBJ2-5; 7 nucleotides agree with TRBD2. With 5 bases clipped from V and 4 bases from J, the junction kept 1 base outside the gene matches. In germline, CDR1 is SGHTA, CDR2 FQGNSA. This CDR3 has 12 amino acids. The CDR3 loop reads CASSREVETQYF. The CDR3 DNA reads as TGTGCCAGCAGCCGGGAGGTAGAGACCCAGTACTTC.

The genes are TRBV9 and TRBJ2-2; a weak D match, TRBD1 (5 bases). The CDR3 length is 17 residues. Germline CDR1 is SGDLS and CDR2 is YYNGEE. V was trimmed by 0 bases and J by 0 bases, leaving 12 bases between them. The CDR3 nucleotides read TGTGCCAGCAGCGTAGTCCGATCGACAGCGAACACCGGGGAGCTGTTTTTT. It translates to CASSVVRSTANTGELFF.